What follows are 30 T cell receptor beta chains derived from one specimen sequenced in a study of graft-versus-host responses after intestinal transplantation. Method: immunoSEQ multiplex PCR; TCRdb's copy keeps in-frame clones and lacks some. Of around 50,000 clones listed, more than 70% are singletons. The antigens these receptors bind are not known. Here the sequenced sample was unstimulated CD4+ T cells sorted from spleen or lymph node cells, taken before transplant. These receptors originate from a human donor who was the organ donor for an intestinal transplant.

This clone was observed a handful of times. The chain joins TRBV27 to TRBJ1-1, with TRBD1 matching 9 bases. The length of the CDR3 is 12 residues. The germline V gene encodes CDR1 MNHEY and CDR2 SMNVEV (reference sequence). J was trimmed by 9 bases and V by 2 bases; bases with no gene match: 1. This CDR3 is CASSLGQGKAFF. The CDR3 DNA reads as TGTGCCAGCAGTTTAGGACAGGGGAAAGCTTTCTTT.

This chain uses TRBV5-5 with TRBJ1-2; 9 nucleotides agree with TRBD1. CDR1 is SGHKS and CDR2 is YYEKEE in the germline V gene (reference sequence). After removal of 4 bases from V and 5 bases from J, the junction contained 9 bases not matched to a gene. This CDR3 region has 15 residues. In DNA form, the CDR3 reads TGTGCCAGCAGCCCCGGGGTGGGGACAGGGTATGGCTACACCTTC. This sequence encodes CASSPGVGTGYGYTF.

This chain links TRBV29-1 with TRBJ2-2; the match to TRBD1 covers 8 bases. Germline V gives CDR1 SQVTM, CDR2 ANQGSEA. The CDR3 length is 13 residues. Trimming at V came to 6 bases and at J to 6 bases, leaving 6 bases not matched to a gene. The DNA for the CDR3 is TGCAGCGTCGGACAGGGTGGTGCCGGGGAGCTGTTTTTT. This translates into CSVGQGGAGELFF.

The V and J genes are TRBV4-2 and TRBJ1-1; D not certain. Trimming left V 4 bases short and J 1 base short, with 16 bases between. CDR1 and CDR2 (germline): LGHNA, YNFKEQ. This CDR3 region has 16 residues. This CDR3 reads CASSRETQLKNTEAFF. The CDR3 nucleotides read TGTGCCAGCAGCCGTGAAACACAGCTAAAGAACACTGAAGCTTTCTTT.

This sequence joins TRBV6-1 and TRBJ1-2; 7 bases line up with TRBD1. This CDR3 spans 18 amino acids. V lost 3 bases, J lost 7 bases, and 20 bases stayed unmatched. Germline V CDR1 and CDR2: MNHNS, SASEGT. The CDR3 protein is CASSDRLQGRTYTGGYTF. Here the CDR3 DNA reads TGTGCCAGCAGTGACCGGCTACAGGGGCGCACTTATACAGGTGGCTACACCTTC.

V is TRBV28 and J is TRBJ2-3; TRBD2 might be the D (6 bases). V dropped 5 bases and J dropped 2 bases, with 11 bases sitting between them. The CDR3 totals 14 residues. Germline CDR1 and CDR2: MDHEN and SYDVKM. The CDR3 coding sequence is TGTGCCAGCAGTCTGGGCGGGGTCACAGATACGCAGTATTTT. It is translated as CASSLGGVTDTQYF.

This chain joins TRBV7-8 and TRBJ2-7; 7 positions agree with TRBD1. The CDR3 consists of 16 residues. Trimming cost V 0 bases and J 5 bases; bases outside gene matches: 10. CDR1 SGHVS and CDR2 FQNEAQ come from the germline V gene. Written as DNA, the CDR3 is TGTGCCAGCAGCTTAGCGCGTGAAGGGGGCCCCAACGAGCAGTACTTC. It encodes CASSLAREGGPNEQYF.

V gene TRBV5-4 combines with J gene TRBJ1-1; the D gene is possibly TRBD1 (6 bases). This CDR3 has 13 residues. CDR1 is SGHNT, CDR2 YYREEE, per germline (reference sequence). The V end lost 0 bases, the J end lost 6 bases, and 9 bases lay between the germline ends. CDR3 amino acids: CASSLVQGAEAFF. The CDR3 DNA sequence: TGTGCCAGCAGCTTGGTACAGGGCGCTGAAGCTTTCTTT.

The CDR3 is CASSPLVQGGNYGYTF. The DNA for the CDR3 is TGTGCCAGCAGCCCCTTGGTGCAGGGAGGGAACTATGGCTACACCTTC. V is TRBV7-9 and J is TRBJ1-2, with a weak D call TRBD1 (5 bases). Looked up from germline, CDR1 is SEHNR and CDR2 is FQNEAQ (reference sequence). The CDR3 is made up of 16 amino acids. V dropped 5 bases and J dropped 2 bases, with 18 bases sitting between them.

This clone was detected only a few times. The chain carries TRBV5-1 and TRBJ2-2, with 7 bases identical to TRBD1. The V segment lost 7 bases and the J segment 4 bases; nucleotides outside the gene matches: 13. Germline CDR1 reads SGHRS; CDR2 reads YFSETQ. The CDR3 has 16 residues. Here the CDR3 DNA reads TGCGCCAGCCAAATGCAGACAGGGTCGGGCACCGGGGAGCTGTTTTTT. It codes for CASQMQTGSGTGELFF.

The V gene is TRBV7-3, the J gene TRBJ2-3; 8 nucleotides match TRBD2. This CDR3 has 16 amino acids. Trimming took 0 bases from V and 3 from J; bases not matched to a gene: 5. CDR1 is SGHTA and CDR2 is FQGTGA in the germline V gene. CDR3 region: CASSLTSGSRTDTQYF. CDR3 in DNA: TGTGCCAGCAGCTTAACAAGCGGGAGCAGGACAGATACGCAGTATTTT.

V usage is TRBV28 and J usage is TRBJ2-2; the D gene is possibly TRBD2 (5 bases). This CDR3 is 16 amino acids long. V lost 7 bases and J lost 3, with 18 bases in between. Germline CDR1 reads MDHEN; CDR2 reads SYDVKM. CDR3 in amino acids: CASTPSSAEYTGELFF. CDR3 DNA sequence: TGTGCCAGCACCCCTAGTAGCGCGGAGTACACCGGGGAGCTGTTTTTT.

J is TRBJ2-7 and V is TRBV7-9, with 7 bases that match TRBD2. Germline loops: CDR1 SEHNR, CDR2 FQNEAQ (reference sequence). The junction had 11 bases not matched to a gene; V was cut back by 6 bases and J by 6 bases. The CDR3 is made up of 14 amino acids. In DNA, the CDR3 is TGTGCCAGCAGTCGCGGGGGAGGACTACGCGAGCAGTACTTC. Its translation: CASSRGGGLREQYF. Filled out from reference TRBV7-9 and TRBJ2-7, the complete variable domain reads DTGVSQNPRHKITKRGQNVTFRCDPISEHNRLYWYRQTLGQGPEFLTYFQNEAQLEKSRLLSDRFSAERPKGSFSTLEIQRTEQGDSAMYLCASSRGGGLREQYFGPGTRLTVT.

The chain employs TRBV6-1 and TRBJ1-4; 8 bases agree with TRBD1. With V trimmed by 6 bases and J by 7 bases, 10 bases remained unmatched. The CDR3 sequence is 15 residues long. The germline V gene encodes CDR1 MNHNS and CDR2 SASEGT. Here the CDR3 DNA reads TGTGCCAGCAGATACCTCGGGACAGGTTCTGAAAAACTGTTTTTT. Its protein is CASRYLGTGSEKLFF.

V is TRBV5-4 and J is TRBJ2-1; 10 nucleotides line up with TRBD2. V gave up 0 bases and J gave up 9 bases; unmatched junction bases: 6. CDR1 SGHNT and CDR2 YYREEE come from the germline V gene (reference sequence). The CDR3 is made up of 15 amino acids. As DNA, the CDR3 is TGTGCCAGCAGCTTGGGTAGGCTAGCGGGGGTTGAGCAGTTCTTC. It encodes CASSLGRLAGVEQFF.

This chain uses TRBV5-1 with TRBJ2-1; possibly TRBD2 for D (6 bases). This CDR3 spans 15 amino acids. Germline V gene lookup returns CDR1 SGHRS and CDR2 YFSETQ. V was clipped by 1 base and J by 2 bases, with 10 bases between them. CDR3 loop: CASSLTGVPYNEQFF. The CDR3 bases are TGCGCCAGCAGCTTGACGGGAGTGCCCTACAATGAGCAGTTCTTC.

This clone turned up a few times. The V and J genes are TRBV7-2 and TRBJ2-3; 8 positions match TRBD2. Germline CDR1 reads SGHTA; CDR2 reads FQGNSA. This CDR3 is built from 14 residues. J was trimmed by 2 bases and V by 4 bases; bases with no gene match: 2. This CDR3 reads CASSSGLVTDTQYF. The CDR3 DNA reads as TGTGCCAGCAGCTCGGGACTAGTCACAGATACGCAGTATTTT. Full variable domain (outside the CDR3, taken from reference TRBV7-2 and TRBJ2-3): GAGVSQSPSNKVTEKGKDVELRCDPISGHTALYWYRQSLGQGLEFLIYFQGNSAPDKSGLPSDRFSAERTGGSVSTLTIQRTQQEDSAVYLCASSSGLVTDTQYFGPGTRLTVL.

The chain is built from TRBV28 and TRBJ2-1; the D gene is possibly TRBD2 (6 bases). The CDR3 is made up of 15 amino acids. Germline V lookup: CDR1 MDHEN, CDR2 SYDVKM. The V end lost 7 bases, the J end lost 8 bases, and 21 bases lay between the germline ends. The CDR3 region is CASTRVGSWEDEQFF. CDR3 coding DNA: TGTGCCAGCACCCGAGTGGGATCTTGGGAGGATGAGCAGTTCTTC.

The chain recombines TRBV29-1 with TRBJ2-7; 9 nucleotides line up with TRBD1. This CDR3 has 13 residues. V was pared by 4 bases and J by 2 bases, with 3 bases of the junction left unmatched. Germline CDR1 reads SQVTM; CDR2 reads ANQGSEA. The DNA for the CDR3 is TGCAGCGTTGGGGGACAGGGCGCCTACGAGCAGTACTTC. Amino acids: CSVGGQGAYEQYF.

This CDR3 is CASKGSTTNLETQYF. The CDR3 DNA reads as TGTGCCAGCAAGGGATCGACTACTAATTTAGAGACCCAGTACTTC. This chain uses TRBV2 with TRBJ2-5, with D possibly matching TRBD2 (5 bases). The germline V gene encodes CDR1 SNHLY and CDR2 FYNNEI. The CDR3 consists of 15 residues. The V gene lost 7 bases and the J gene lost 4 bases, with 19 bases spanning the gap.

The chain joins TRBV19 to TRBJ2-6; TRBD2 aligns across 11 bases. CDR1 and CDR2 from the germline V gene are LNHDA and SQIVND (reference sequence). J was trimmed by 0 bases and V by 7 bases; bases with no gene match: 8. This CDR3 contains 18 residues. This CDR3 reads CASIRTSGLPSGANVLTF. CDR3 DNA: TGTGCCAGTATCCGGACTAGCGGGTTGCCCTCTGGGGCCAACGTCCTGACTTTC.

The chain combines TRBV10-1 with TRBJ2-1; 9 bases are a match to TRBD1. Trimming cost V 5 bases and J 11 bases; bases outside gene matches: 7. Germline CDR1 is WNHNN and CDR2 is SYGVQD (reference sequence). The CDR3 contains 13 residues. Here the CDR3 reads CASSPGTGTKQFF. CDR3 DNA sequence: TGCGCCAGCAGTCCCGGGACAGGGACTAAGCAGTTCTTC.

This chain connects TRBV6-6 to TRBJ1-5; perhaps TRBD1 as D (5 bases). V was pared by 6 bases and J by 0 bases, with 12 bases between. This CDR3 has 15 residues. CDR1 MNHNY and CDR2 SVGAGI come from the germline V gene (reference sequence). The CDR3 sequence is CASRPPTDSNQPQHF. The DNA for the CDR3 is TGTGCCAGCAGACCACCGACAGATAGCAATCAGCCCCAGCATTTT.

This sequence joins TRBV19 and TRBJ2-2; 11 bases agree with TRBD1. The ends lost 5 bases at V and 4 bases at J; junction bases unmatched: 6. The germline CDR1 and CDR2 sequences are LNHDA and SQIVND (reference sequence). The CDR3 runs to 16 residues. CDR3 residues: CASSSRTGGGTGELFF. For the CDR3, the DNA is TGTGCCAGTAGTTCCCGGACAGGGGGCGGCACCGGGGAGCTGTTTTTT. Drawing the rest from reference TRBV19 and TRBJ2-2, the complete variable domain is DGGITQSPKYLFRKEGQNVTLSCEQNLNHDAMYWYRQDPGQGLRLIYYSQIVNDFQKGDIAEGYSVSREKKESFPLTVTSAQKNPTAFYLCASSSRTGGGTGELFFGEGSRLTVL.

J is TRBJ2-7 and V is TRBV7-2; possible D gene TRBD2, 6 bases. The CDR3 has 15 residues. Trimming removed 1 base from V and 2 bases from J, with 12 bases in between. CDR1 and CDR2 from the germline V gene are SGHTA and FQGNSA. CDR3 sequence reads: CASSLDPGSAYEQYF. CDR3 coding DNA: TGTGCCAGCAGCTTAGATCCCGGGAGCGCCTACGAGCAGTACTTC.

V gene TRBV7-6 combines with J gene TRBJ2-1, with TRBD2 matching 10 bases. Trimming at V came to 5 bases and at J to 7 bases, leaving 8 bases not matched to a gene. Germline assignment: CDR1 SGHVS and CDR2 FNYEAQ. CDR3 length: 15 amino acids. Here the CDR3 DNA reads TGTGCCAGCAGCAATCCTAGCGGGAGTCGAAATGAGCAGTTCTTC. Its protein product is CASSNPSGSRNEQFF.

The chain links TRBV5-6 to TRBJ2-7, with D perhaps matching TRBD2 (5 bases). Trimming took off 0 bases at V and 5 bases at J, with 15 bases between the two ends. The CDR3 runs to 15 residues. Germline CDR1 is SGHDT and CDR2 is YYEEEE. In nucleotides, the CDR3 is TGTGCCAGCAGCTTGGACCTAGGTGGGCGGGACGAGCAGTACTTC. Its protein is CASSLDLGGRDEQYF. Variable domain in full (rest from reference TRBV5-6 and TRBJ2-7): DAGVTQSPTHLIKTRGQQVTLRCSPKSGHDTVSWYQQALGQGPQFIFQYYEEEERQRGNFPDRFSGHQFPNYSSELNVNALLLGDSALYLCASSLDLGGRDEQYFGPGTRLTVT.

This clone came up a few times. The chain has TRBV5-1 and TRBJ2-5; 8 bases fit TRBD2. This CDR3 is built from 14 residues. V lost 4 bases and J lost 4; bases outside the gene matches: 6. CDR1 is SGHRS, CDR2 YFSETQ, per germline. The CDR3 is CASSGTRVAETQYF. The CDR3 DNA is TGCGCCAGCAGCGGGACTAGGGTGGCAGAGACCCAGTACTTC.

CDR3 DNA sequence: TGTGCCACCAGCCCTCCCCCCGGACCCGGGGAGACCAATGGCTACACCTTC. The encoded protein is CATSPPPGPGETNGYTF. This chain connects TRBV15 to TRBJ1-2; D call uncertain. Per the germline V gene, CDR1 is LNHNV and CDR2 is YYDKDF (reference sequence). CDR3 size: 17 residues. V was pared by 5 bases and J by 6 bases, with 25 bases between.

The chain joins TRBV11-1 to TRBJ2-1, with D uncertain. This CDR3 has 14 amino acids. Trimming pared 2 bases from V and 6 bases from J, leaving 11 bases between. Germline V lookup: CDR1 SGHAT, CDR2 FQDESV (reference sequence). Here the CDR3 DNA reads TGTGCCAGCAGCTTATCCTCACTAAGCAATGAGCAGTTCTTC. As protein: CASSLSSLSNEQFF.